A single sample gave rise to the 2 T cell receptor beta chains below, sequenced in a study of T cells in Graves' hyperthyroidism and ophthalmopathy (dated by TCRdb to about 2019). Library creation used multiplex PCR. Sequencing relied on an Illumina HiSeq 2000. The TCR beta CDR3 regions were amplified from the RNA transcripts. For the first round of RT-PCR on the TCR CDR3, the HTBI primer set was used together with the Qiagen OneStep RT-PCR kit. TCRdb ran its own pipeline on the public reads, namely fastp trimming at Q25 and MiXCR clone calling, and kept in-frame beta chains. Identical CDR3 protein sequences are pooled into one entry, listed with their most common genes and DNA. The sample includes 300,000 to 400,000 distinct CDR3 sequences, with around a sixth observed a single time. Of the sample, about 53% falls within the top ten clones. Sequences were obtained from blood. The receptors derive from a woman aged 45-60 years with Graves' hyperthyroidism.

This clonotype was counted many times. The CDR3 spells CASRLANEQFF. The CDR3 nucleotides are TGCGCCAGCCGTCTAGCAAATGAGCAGTTCTTC. The rearrangement uses TRBV5-1 and TRBJ2-1, with a possible D match to TRBD2 (5 bases). Germline CDR1 SGHRS, CDR2 YFSETQ. V was clipped by 7 bases and J by 7 bases, with 9 bases between them. The CDR3 contains 11 residues.

This clonotype was found many times. The J gene is TRBJ2-3, the V gene TRBV7-2; 10 nucleotides line up with TRBD2. The CDR3 sequence is 12 residues long. Germline lookup yields CDR1 SGHTA and CDR2 FQGNSA. With V trimmed by 5 bases and J by 10 bases, 3 bases remained unmatched. CDR3 sequence (DNA): TGTGCCAGCAGCAACGGACTAGCGGCGCAGTATTTT. It codes for CASSNGLAAQYF.